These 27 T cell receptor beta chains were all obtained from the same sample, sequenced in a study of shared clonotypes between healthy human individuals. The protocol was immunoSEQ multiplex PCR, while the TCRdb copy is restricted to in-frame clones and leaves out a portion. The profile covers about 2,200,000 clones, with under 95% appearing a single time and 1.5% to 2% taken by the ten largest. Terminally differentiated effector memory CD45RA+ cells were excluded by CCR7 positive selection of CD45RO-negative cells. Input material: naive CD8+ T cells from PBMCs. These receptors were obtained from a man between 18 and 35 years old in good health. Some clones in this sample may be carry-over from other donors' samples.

The CDR3 protein is CASSFSGQTEAFF. CDR3 DNA: TGTGCCAGCAGTTTTTCCGGACAGACTGAAGCTTTCTTT. V gene TRBV27 combines with J gene TRBJ1-1, with a possible D match to TRBD1 (6 bases). Per germline, CDR1 MNHEY and CDR2 SMNVEV (reference sequence). Trimming cost V 3 bases and J 5 bases, with 10 bases left between them. This CDR3 is 13 amino acids long.

This chain's CDR3 is CASSLGTSGGYEQYF. DNA of the CDR3: TGTGCCAGCAGCCTTGGGACTAGCGGGGGATACGAGCAGTACTTC. The chain joins TRBV7-6 to TRBJ2-7; 14 positions match TRBD2. CDR1 is SGHVS and CDR2 is FNYEAQ in the germline V gene. The ends lost 5 bases at V and 4 bases at J; junction bases unmatched: 4. The CDR3 is 15 amino acids.

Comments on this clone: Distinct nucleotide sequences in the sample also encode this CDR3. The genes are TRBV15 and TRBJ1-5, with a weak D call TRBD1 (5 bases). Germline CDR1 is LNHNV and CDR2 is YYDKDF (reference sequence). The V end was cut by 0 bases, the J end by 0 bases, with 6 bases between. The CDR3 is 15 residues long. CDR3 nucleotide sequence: TGTGCCACCAGCAGAGAGAGGGGTAGCAATCAGCCCCAGCATTTT. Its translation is CATSRERGSNQPQHF.

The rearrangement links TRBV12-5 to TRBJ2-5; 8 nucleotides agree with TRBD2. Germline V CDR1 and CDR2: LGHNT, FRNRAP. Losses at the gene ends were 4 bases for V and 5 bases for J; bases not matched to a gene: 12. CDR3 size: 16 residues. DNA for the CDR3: TGTGCTAGTGGTTCCATAGGGGCGGGAGGAGGCGAGACCCAGTACTTC. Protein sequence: CASGSIGAGGGETQYF.

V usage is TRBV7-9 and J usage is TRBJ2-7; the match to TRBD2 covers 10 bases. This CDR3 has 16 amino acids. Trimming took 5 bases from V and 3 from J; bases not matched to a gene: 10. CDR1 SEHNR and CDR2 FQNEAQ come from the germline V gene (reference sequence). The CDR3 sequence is CASSPFWTSGYYEQYF. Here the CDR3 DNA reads TGTGCCAGCAGCCCATTCTGGACTAGCGGTTACTACGAGCAGTACTTC.

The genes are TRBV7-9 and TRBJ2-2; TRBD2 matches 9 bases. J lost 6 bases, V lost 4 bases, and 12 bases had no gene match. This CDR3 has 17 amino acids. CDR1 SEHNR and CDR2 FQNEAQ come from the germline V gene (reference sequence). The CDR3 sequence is CASSSTSGKEVAGELFF. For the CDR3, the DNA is TGTGCCAGCAGCTCGACTAGCGGCAAAGAGGTGGCCGGGGAGCTGTTTTTT. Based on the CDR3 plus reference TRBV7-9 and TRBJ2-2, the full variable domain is DTGVSQNPRHKITKRGQNVTFRCDPISEHNRLYWYRQTLGQGPEFLTYFQNEAQLEKSRLLSDRFSAERPKGSFSTLEIQRTEQGDSAMYLCASSSTSGKEVAGELFFGEGSRLTVL.

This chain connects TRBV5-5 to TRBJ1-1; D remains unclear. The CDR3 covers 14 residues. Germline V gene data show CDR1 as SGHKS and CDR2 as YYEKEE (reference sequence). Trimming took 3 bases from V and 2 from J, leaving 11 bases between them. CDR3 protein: CASSSPGLNTEAFF. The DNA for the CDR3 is TGTGCCAGCAGCTCTCCGGGTCTTAACACTGAAGCTTTCTTT. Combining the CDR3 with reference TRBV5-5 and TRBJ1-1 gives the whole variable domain DAGVTQSPTHLIKTRGQQVTLRCSPISGHKSVSWYQQVLGQGPQFIFQYYEKEERGRGNFPDRFSARQFPNYSSELNVNALLLGDSALYLCASSSPGLNTEAFFGQGTRLTVV.

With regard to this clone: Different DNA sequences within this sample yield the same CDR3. This CDR3 is CASSLSPGNYGYTF. As DNA, the CDR3 is TGTGCCAGCAGTTTATCGCCGGGAAACTATGGCTACACCTTC. The chain employs TRBV27 and TRBJ1-2; D uncertain. CDR1 is MNHEY, CDR2 SMNVEV, per germline (reference sequence). The ends were cut back, 0 bases at V and 2 bases at J, with 7 bases in the middle. The CDR3 spans 14 residues.

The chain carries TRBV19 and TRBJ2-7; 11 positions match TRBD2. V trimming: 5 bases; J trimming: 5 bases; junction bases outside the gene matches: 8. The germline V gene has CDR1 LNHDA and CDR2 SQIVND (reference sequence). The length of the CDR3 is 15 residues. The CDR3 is CASSLTSGIGNEQYF. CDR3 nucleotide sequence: TGTGCCAGTAGTTTGACTAGCGGGATCGGGAACGAGCAGTACTTC. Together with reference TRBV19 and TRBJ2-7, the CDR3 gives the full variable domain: DGGITQSPKYLFRKEGQNVTLSCEQNLNHDAMYWYRQDPGQGLRLIYYSQIVNDFQKGDIAEGYSVSREKKESFPLTVTSAQKNPTAFYLCASSLTSGIGNEQYFGPGTRLTVT.

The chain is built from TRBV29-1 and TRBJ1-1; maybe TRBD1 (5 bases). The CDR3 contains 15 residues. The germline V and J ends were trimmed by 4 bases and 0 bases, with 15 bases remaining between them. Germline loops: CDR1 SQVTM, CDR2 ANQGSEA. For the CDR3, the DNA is TGCAGCGTTGGAGGGGCAGCCTTCATGAACACTGAAGCTTTCTTT. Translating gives CSVGGAAFMNTEAFF.

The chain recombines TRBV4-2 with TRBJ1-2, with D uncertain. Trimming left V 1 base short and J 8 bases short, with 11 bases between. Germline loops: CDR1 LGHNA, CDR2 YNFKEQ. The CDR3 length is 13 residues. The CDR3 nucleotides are TGTGCCAGCAGCCAAGGGGAAGGGTACGGCTACACCTTC. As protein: CASSQGEGYGYTF.

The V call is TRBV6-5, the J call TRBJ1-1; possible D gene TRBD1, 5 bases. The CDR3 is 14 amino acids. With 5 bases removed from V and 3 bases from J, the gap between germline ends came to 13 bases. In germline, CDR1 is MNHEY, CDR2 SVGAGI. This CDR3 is CASSITWGDTEAFF. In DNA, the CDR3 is TGTGCCAGCAGTATAACGTGGGGGGACACTGAAGCTTTCTTT.

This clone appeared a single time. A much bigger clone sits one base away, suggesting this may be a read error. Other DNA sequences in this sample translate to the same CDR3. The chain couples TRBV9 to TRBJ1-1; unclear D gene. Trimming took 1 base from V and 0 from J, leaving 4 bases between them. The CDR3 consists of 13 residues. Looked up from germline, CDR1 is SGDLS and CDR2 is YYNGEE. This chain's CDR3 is CASSVRVNTEAFF. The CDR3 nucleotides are TGTGCCAGCAGCGTAAGGGTGAACACTGAAGCTTTCTTT.

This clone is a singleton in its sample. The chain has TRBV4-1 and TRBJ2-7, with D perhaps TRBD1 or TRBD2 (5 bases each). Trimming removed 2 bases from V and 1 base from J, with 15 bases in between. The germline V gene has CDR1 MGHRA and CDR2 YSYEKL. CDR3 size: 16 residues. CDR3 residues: CASSQRSTGASYEQYF. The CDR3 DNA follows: TGCGCCAGCAGCCAACGATCGACCGGGGCGTCCTACGAGCAGTACTTC.

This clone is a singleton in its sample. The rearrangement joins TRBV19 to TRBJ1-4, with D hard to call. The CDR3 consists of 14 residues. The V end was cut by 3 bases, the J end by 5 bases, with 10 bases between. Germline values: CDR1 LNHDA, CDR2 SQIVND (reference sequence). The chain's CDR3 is CASSMRQLNEKLFF. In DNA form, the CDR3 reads TGTGCCAGTAGTATGAGGCAGTTAAATGAAAAACTGTTTTTT.

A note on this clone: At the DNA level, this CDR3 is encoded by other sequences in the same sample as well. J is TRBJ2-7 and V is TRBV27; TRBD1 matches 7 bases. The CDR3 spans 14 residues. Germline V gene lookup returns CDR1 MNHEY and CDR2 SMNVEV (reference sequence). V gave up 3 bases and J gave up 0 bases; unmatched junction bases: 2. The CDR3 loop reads CASSFGTASYEQYF. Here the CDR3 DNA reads TGTGCCAGCAGTTTCGGGACAGCCTCCTACGAGCAGTACTTC.

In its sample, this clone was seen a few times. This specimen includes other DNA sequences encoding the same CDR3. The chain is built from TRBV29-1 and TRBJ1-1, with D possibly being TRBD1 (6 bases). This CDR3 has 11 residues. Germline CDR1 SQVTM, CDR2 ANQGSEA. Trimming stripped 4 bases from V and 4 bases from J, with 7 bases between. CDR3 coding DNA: TGCAGCGTTGGGACAGCCACTGAAGCTTTCTTT. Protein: CSVGTATEAFF.

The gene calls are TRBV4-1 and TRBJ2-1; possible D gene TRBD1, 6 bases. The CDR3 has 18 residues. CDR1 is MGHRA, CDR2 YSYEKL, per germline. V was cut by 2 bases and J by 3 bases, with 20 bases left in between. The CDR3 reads CASSQSPHRAGVYNEQFF. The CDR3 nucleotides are TGCGCCAGCAGCCAAAGCCCTCATCGGGCAGGGGTCTACAATGAGCAGTTCTTC.

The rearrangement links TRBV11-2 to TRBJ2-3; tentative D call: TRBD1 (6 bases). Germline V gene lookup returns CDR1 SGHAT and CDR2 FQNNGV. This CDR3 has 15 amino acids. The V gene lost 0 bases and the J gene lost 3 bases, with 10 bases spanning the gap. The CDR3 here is CASSLDARGTDTQYF. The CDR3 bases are TGTGCCAGCAGCTTAGACGCCAGGGGAACAGATACGCAGTATTTT.

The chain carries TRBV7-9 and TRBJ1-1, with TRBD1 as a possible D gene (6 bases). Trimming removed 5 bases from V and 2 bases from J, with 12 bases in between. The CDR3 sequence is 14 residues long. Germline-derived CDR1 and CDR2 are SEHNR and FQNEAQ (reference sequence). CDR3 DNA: TGTGCCAGCAGCCACTCCAGGGGAAACACTGAAGCTTTCTTT. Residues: CASSHSRGNTEAFF.

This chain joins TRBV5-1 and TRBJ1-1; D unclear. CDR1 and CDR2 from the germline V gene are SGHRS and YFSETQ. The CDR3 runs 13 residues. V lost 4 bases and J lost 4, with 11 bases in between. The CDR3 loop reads CASSLSYGTEAFF. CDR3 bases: TGCGCCAGCAGCCTCTCCTATGGCACTGAAGCTTTCTTT. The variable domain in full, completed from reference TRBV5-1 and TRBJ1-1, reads KAGVTQTPRYLIKTRGQQVTLSCSPISGHRSVSWYQQTPGQGLQFLFEYFSETQRNKGNFPGRFSGRQFSNSRSEMNVSTLELGDSALYLCASSLSYGTEAFFGQGTRLTVV.

This CDR3 reads CASSTRGDTQYF. The CDR3 coding sequence is TGTGCCAGCAGCACCAGGGGGGATACGCAGTATTTT. The gene calls are TRBV7-9 and TRBJ2-3; 7 nucleotides align to TRBD1. This CDR3 contains 12 residues. V shed 5 bases and J 6 bases; nucleotides not matched to a gene: 2. The germline gives CDR1 SEHNR, CDR2 FQNEAQ (reference sequence).

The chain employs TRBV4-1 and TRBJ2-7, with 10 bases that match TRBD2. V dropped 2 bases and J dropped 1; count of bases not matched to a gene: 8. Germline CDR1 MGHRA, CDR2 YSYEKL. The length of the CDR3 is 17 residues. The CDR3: CASSQSQLAGLSYEQYF. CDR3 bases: TGCGCCAGCAGCCAATCCCAACTAGCGGGGCTGTCCTACGAGCAGTACTTC.

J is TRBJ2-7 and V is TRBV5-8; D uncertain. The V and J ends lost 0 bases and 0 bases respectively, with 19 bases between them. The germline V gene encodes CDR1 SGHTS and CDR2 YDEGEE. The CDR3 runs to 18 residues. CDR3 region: CASSLVVRRNPSSYEQYF. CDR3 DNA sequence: TGTGCCAGCAGCTTGGTTGTCCGACGAAACCCGAGCTCCTACGAGCAGTACTTC. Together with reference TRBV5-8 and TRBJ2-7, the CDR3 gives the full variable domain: EAGVTQSPTHLIKTRGQQATLRCSPISGHTSVYWYQQALGLGLQFLLWYDEGEERNRGNFPPRFSGRQFPNYSSELNVNALELEDSALYLCASSLVVRRNPSSYEQYFGPGTRLTVT.

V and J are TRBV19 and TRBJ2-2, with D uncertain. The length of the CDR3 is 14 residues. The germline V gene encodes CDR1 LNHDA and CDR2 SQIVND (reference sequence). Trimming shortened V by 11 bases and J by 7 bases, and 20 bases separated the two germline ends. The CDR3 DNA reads TGTGCCTCGAGCCCCGTGCGTTGGAACGGGGAGCTGTTTTTT. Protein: CASSPVRWNGELFF.

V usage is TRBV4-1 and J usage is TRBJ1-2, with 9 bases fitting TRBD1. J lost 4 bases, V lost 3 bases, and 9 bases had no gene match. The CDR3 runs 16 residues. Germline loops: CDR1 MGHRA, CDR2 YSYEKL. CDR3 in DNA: TGCGCCAGCAGCCACCCCGGGACAGGGACTATCTATGGCTACACCTTC. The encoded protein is CASSHPGTGTIYGYTF.

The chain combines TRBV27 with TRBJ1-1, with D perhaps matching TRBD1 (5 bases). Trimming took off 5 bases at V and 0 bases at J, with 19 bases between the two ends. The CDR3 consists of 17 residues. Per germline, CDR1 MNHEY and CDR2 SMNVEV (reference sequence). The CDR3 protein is CASSTIYRTSMNTEAFF. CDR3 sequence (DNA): TGTGCCAGCAGTACAATATACAGGACCTCAATGAACACTGAAGCTTTCTTT.